These 19 T cell receptor beta chains share one sample of origin, sequenced in a study of shared clonotypes between healthy human individuals. The protocol was immunoSEQ multiplex PCR, while the TCRdb copy is restricted to in-frame clones and leaves out a portion. The table includes under 1,100,000 clones, 60% to 80% detected once. Material: memory CD4+ T cells sorted from blood. Subset of the sample: CD45RA-negative fraction. Receptors originate from a man aged 18 to 29 in good health.

This clone was detected ten times or more. This chain uses TRBV5-6 with TRBJ1-2, with D perhaps matching TRBD1 (6 bases). V gave up 4 bases and J gave up 3 bases, with 16 bases separating them. CDR3 length: 15 amino acids. Germline V gives CDR1 SGHDT, CDR2 YYEEEE. The CDR3 DNA reads TGTGCCAGCAGCCTGACAGGTTTCGGGGACTATGGCTACACCTTC. Protein product: CASSLTGFGDYGYTF.

The rearrangement uses TRBV27 and TRBJ2-2; 10 bases are a match to TRBD1. Losses at the gene ends were 11 bases for V and 7 bases for J; bases not matched to a gene: 10. The CDR3 covers 14 residues. Germline CDR1 MNHEY, CDR2 SMNVEV (reference sequence). The CDR3 nucleotides read TGTGCCCAAAACCGGGACAGGGGAAACGGGGAGCTGTTTTTT. Encoded protein: CAQNRDRGNGELFF.

This clone was seen just once. The chain couples TRBV5-1 to TRBJ1-1; 9 bases fit TRBD1. V shed 1 base and J 11 bases; nucleotides not matched to a gene: 3. The CDR3 spans 12 residues. Germline V gene data show CDR1 as SGHRS and CDR2 as YFSETQ. The CDR3 loop is CASSLTGGRAFF. The CDR3 DNA reads TGCGCCAGCAGCTTGACAGGGGGCAGGGCTTTCTTT.

The CDR3 DNA reads TGTGCCAGCAGCCCAAGATGGCGTACGCAGTATTTT. Translating it yields CASSPRWRTQYF. The chain has TRBV7-2 and TRBJ2-3; D remains unclear. The length of the CDR3 is 12 residues. V lost 5 bases and J lost 8, with 11 bases in between. Per the germline V gene, CDR1 is SGHTA and CDR2 is FQGNSA.

This chain connects TRBV18 to TRBJ2-1; 12 bases align to TRBD2. The CDR3 runs 15 residues. Germline V gives CDR1 KGHSH, CDR2 LQKENI. Trimming took 3 bases from V and 5 from J; bases not matched to a gene: 2. The CDR3 sequence is CASSPRTSGNNEQFF. The CDR3 DNA is TGTGCCAGCTCACCGCGGACTAGCGGGAACAATGAGCAGTTCTTC.

The V call is TRBV7-8, the J call TRBJ2-7; TRBD2 aligns across 11 bases. Trimming at V came to 5 bases and at J to 4 bases, leaving 7 bases not matched to a gene. This CDR3 spans 15 amino acids. Germline V gives CDR1 SGHVS, CDR2 FQNEAQ. The CDR3 sequence is CASSPGLAGLYEQYF. CDR3 nucleotides: TGTGCCAGCAGCCCTGGACTAGCGGGTTTGTACGAGCAGTACTTC.

With respect to this clone: An end of the junction does not agree with germline; a read error may underlie this. Distinct nucleotide sequences in the sample also encode this CDR3. The chain carries TRBV30 and TRBJ1-1, with a weak D call TRBD1 (5 bases). The CDR3 totals 17 residues. CDR1 GTSNPN and CDR2 SVGIG come from the germline V gene (reference sequence). For the CDR3, the DNA is TGTGCTTGGAGTGTTTGGGGGTACAGTGAGACGAACACTGAAGCTTTCTTT. It is translated as CAWSVWGYSETNTEAFF.

Only a few counts were recorded for this clone. The J gene is TRBJ2-3, the V gene TRBV7-9; D remains unclear. The V gene's germline CDR1 is SEHNR and CDR2 FQNEAQ (reference sequence). V gave up 1 base and J gave up 9 bases, with 8 bases separating them. CDR3 length equals 12 residues. CDR3 residues: CASSLGPKTQYF. CDR3 nucleotides: TGTGCCAGCAGCTTAGGACCGAAAACGCAGTATTTT.

This sequence joins TRBV29-1 and TRBJ2-4; 7 bases agree with TRBD2. The germline V gene has CDR1 SQVTM and CDR2 ANQGSEA. Losses at the gene ends were 7 bases for V and 3 bases for J; bases not matched to a gene: 15. This CDR3 contains 16 residues. This chain's CDR3 is CSAHLPGGGSKNIQYF. The CDR3 DNA reads as TGCAGCGCGCATCTCCCGGGAGGAGGGAGCAAAAACATTCAGTACTTC.

The V gene is TRBV7-9, the J gene TRBJ2-3; a weak D match, TRBD1 (6 bases). Trimming cost V 4 bases and J 4 bases, with 18 bases left between them. The germline gives CDR1 SEHNR, CDR2 FQNEAQ (reference sequence). There are 16 residues in the CDR3. The CDR3 DNA sequence: TGTGCCAGCAGCTCACGCCGGGACACCCTCCCAGATACGCAGTATTTT. Protein sequence: CASSSRRDTLPDTQYF.

The genes are TRBV6-1 and TRBJ1-2, with a weak D call TRBD1 (5 bases). V was shortened by 5 bases and J by 4 bases, with 11 bases between the two germline ends. The V gene's germline CDR1 is MNHNS and CDR2 SASEGT. This CDR3 comprises 13 residues. DNA of the CDR3: TGTGCCAGCAGTCCCCCGGGGCCCTATGGCTACACCTTC. Protein sequence: CASSPPGPYGYTF.

The chain has TRBV6-1 and TRBJ1-5; TRBD1 matches 11 bases. Trimming cost V 3 bases and J 6 bases; bases outside gene matches: 4. The germline CDR1 and CDR2 sequences are MNHNS and SASEGT. CDR3 length: 15 amino acids. In DNA, the CDR3 is TGTGCCAGCAGTGACGGACAGGGGGCGGTTCAGCCCCAGCATTTT. It is translated as CASSDGQGAVQPQHF.

The rearrangement links TRBV4-1 to TRBJ1-1; possibly TRBD1 for D (6 bases). The ends were cut back, 0 bases at V and 2 bases at J, with 13 bases in the middle. This CDR3 contains 16 residues. Germline V gives CDR1 MGHRA, CDR2 YSYEKL. The CDR3 is CASSQDPRGTNTEAFF. In nucleotides, the CDR3 is TGCGCCAGCAGCCAAGATCCGCGGGGGACAAACACTGAAGCTTTCTTT.

The chain combines TRBV6-1 with TRBJ1-3; D remains unclear. With 4 bases removed from V and 0 bases from J, the gap between germline ends came to 7 bases. The CDR3 is made up of 14 amino acids. Germline V CDR1 and CDR2: MNHNS, SASEGT. The CDR3: CASSGNPSGNTIYF. CDR3 DNA: TGTGCCAGCAGTGGCAACCCCTCTGGAAACACCATATATTTT.

CDR3: CASRPEAGSAAEAFF. The CDR3, as DNA: TGTGCCAGCAGACCTGAGGCGGGGTCTGCCGCTGAAGCTTTCTTT. The gene calls are TRBV5-5 and TRBJ1-1, with no clear D. The ends were cut back, 5 bases at V and 6 bases at J, with 20 bases in the middle. The germline V gene encodes CDR1 SGHKS and CDR2 YYEKEE (reference sequence). The CDR3 extends over 15 amino acids. Variable domain in full (rest from reference TRBV5-5 and TRBJ1-1): DAGVTQSPTHLIKTRGQQVTLRCSPISGHKSVSWYQQVLGQGPQFIFQYYEKEERGRGNFPDRFSARQFPNYSSELNVNALLLGDSALYLCASRPEAGSAAEAFFGQGTRLTVV.

The chain uses TRBV6-1 and TRBJ1-4; D gene unclear. The CDR3 contains 14 residues. CDR1 and CDR2 from the germline V gene are MNHNS and SASEGT. Trimming took off 7 bases at V and 11 bases at J, with 20 bases between the two ends. CDR3: CASMEDLTVTKLFF. The CDR3 DNA is TGTGCCAGCATGGAGGATTTGACGGTCACGAAACTGTTTTTT.

The genes are TRBV27 and TRBJ2-7, with D unresolved. The CDR3 contains 13 residues. The V and J ends lost 2 bases and 9 bases respectively, with 14 bases between them. CDR1 is MNHEY, CDR2 SMNVEV, per germline (reference sequence). The CDR3 DNA is TGTGCCAGCAGTTTAACCCTAACCTCGAGGCAGTACTTC. Translation: CASSLTLTSRQYF.

This clone was detected only once. This chain joins TRBV5-1 and TRBJ2-5; TRBD2 is a possible D gene (6 bases). In germline, CDR1 is SGHRS, CDR2 YFSETQ. Between the trimmed V and J ends, which lost 0 bases and 5 bases, there was a span of 17 bases. The CDR3 loop spans 16 amino acids. CDR3 in DNA: TGCGCCAGCAGCTTGGGTAGGGGTAGCGGTACGGAGACCCAGTACTTC. Amino acids: CASSLGRGSGTETQYF.

This clone has only a few counts. The rearrangement uses TRBV19 and TRBJ2-5; D possibly corresponds to TRBD2 (6 bases). Germline-derived CDR1 and CDR2 are LNHDA and SQIVND (reference sequence). V was clipped by 6 bases and J by 4 bases, with 15 bases between them. The CDR3 is 14 residues long. This CDR3 reads CASSSGTDRETQYF. CDR3 bases: TGTGCCAGTAGCTCCGGGACTGATAGAGAGACCCAGTACTTC.